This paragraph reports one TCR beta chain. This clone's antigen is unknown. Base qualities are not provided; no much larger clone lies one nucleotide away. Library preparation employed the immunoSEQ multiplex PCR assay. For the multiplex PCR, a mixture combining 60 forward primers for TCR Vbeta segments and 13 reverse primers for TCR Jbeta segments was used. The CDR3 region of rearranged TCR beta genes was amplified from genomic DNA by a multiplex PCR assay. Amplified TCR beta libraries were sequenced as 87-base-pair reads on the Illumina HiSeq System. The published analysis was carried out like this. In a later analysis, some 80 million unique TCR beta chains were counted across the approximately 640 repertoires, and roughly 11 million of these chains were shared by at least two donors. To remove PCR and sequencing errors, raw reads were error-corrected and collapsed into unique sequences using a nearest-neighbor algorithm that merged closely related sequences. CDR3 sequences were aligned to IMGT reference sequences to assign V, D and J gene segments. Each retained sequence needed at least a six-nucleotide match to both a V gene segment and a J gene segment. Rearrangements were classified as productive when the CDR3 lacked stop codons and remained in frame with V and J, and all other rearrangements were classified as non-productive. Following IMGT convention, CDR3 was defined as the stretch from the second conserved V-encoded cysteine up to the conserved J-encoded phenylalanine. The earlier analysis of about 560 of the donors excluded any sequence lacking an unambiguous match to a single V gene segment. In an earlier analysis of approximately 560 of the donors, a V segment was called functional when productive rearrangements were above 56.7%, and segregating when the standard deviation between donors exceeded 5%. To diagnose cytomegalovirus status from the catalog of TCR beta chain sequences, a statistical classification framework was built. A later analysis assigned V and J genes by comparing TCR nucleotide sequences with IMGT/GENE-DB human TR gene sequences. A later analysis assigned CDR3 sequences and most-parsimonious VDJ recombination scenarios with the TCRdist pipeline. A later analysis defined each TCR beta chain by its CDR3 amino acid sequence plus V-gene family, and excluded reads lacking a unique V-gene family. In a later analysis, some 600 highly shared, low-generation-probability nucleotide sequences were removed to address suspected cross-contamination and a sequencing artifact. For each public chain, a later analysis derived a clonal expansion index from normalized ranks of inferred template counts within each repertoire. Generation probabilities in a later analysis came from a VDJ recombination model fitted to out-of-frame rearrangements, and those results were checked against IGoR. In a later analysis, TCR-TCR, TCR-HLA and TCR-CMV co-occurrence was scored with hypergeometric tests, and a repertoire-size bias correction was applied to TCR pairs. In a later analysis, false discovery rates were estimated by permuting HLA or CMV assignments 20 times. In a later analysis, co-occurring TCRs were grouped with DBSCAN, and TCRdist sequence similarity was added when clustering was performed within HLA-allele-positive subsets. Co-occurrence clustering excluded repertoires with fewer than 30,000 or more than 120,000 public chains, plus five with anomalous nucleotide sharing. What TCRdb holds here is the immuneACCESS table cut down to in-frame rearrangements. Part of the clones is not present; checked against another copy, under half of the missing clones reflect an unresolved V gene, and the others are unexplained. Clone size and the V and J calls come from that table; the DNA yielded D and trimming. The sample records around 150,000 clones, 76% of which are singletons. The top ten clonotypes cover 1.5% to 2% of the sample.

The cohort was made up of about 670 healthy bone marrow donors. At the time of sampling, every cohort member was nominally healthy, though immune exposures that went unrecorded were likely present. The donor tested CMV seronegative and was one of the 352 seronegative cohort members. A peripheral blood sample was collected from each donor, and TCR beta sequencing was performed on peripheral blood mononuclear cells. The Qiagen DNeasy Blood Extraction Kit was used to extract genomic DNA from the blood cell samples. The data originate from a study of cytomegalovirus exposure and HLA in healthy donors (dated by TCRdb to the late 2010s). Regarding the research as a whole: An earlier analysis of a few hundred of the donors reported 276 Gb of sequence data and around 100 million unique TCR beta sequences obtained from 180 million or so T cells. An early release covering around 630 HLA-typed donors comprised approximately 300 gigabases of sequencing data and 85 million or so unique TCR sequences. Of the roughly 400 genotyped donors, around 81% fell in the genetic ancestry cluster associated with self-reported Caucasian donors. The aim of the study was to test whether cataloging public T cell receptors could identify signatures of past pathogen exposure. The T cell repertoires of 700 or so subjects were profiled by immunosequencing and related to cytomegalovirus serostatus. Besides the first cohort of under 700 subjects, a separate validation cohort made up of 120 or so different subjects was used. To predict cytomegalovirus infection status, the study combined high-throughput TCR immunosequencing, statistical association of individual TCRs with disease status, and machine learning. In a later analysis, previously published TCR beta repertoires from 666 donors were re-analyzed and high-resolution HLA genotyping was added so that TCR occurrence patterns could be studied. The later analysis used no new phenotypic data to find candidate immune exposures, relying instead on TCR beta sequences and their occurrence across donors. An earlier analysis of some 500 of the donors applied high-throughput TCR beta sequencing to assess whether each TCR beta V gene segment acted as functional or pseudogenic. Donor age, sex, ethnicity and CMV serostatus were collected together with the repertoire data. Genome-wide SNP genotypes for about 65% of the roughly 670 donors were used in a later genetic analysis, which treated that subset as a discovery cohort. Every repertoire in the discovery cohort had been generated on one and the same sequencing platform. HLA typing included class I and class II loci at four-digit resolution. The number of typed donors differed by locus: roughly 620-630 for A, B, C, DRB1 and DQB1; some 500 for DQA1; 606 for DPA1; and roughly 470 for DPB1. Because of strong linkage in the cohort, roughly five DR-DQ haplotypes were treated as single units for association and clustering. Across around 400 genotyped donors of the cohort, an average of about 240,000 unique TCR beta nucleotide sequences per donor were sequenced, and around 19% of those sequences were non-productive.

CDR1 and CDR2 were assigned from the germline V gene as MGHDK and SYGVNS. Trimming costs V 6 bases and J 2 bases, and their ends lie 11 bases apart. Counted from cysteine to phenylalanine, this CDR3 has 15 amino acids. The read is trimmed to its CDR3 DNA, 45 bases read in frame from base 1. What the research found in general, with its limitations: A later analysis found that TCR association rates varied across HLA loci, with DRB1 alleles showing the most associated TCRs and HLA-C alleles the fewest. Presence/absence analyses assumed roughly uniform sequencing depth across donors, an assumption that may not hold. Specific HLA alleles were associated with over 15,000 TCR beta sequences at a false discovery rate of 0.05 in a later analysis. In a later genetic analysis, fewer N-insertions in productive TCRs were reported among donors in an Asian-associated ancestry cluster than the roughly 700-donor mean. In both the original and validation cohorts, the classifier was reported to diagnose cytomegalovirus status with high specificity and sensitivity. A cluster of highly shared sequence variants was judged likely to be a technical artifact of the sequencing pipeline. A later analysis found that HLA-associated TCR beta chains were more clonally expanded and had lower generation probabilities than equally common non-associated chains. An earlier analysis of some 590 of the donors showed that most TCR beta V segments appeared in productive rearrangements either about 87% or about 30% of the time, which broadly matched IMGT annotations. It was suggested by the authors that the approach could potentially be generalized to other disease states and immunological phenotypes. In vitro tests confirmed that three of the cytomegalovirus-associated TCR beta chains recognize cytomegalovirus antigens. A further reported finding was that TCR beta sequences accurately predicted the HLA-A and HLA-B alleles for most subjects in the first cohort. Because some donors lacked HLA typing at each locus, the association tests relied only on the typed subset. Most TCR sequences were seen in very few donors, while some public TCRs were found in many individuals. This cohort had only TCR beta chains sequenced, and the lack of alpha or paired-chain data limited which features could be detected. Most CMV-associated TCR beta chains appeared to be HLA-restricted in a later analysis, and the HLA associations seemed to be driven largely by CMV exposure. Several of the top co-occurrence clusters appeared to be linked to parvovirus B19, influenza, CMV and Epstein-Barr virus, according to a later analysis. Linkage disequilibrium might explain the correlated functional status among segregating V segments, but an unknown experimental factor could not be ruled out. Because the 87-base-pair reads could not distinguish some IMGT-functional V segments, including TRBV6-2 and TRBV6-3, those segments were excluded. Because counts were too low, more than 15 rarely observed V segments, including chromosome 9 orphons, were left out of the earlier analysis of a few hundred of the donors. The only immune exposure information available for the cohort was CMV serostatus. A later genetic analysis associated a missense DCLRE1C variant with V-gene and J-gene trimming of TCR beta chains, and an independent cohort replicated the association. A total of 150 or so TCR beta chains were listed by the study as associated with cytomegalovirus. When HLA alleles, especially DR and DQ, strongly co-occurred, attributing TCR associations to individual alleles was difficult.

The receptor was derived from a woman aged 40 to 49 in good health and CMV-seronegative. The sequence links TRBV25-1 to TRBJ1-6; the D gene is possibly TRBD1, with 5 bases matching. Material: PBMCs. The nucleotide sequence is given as TGTGCCAGCAGCCAGGGAGGGACCTATAATTCACCCCTCCACTTT. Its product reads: CASSQGGTYNSPLHF.